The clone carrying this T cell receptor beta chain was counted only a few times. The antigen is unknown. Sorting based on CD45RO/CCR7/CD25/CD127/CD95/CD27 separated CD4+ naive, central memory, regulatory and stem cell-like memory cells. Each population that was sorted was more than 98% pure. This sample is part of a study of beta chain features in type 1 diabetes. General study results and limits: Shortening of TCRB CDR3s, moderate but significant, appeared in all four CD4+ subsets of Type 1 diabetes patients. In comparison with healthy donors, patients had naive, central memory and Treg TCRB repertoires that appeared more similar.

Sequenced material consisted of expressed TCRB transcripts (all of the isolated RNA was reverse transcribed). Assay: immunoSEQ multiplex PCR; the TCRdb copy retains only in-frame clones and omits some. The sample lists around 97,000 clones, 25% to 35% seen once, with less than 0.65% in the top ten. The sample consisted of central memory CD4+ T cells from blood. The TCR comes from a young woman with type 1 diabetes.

CDR3 residues: CASSAEGGNQPQHF. In nucleotides, the CDR3 is TGCGCCAGCAGCGCCGAGGGAGGCAATCAGCCCCAGCATTTT. The chain carries TRBV5-1 and TRBJ1-5; D not resolved. Germline CDR1 reads SGHRS; CDR2 reads YFSETQ. The length of the CDR3 is 14 residues. V was pared by 4 bases and J by 2 bases, with 10 bases between. The variable domain in full, completed from reference TRBV5-1 and TRBJ1-5, reads KAGVTQTPRYLIKTRGQQVTLSCSPISGHRSVSWYQQTPGQGLQFLFEYFSETQRNKGNFPGRFSGRQFSNSRSEMNVSTLELGDSALYLCASSAEGGNQPQHFGDGTRLSIL.